Listed below are T cell receptor beta chains from one sample, sequenced in a study of blood T cell repertoires in COVID-19. The assay was immunoSEQ multiplex PCR, and TCRdb's table has in-frame clones only and misses some. Here the sample spans around 150,000 clones, more than 70% being singletons. Material for sequencing was peripheral blood. The receptors stem from a man aged 55 to 70 with acute or convalescent COVID-19. The CDR3 runs from the conserved cysteine through the conserved F or W.

V: TRBV18
CDR3: CASSPGNNEKLFF

V: TRBV4-2
CDR3: CASSQPQRGSQETQYF

V: TRBV7-9
CDR3: CASSLRTGVTF

V: TRBV30
CDR3: CAWGWGPEAFF

V: TRBV19
CDR3: CASSFGTLYEQYF

V: TRBV3-1/TRBV3-2
CDR3: CASSQDSGPGGYTF

V: TRBV27
CDR3: CASSLGTGGNQPQHF

V: TRBV19
CDR3: CASSQGTGAPFRLQAFF

V: TRBV24-1
CDR3: CATSETGRWDQPQHF

V: TRBV13
CDR3: CASSLGPGNRYEQYF

V: TRBV6-6
CDR3: CASSPPRQGRTGELFF

V: TRBV27
CDR3: CASSSSTGQRHF

V: TRBV11-2
CDR3: CASSLGPISYGYTF

V: TRBV21-1
CDR3: CASSNSEDLFPGTGEDQPQHF

V: TRBV5-1
CDR3: CASSLAGQGEYAFF

V: TRBV19
CDR3: CASSWGRGMNTEAFF

V: TRBV3-1/TRBV3-2
CDR3: CASSQVFRGQVNNEQFF

V: TRBV6-5
CDR3: CASSYLGGGASYEQYF

V: TRBV7-9
CDR3: CASSFTSGGTYNEQFF

V: TRBV18
CDR3: CASSPGQGTQPQHF

V: TRBV12-3/TRBV12-4
CDR3: CASSYRGTQYF

V: TRBV24-1
CDR3: CATSDLPESAGFCGYTF

V: TRBV6-5
CDR3: CASNQREGYTGELFF

V: TRBV19
CDR3: CASSAAGTGRGEAFF

V: TRBV7-2
CDR3: CASSLTSSAGYEQFF

V: TRBV5-4
CDR3: CASSLDRTYGYTF

V: TRBV5-5
CDR3: CASSLDREFAHTF

V: TRBV20-1
CDR3: CSASRNLEAFF

V: TRBV5-4
CDR3: CAMGGANEKLFF

V: TRBV20-1
CDR3: CSAATGYGYTF

V: TRBV4-2
CDR3: CASSQEAGGIGDEQFF

V: TRBV7-9
CDR3: CASSPQRPNGEQFF

V: TRBV18
CDR3: CASSPRSGQGNLSGNTIYF

V: TRBV5-4
CDR3: CASSLDRERDGYTF

V: TRBV12-5
CDR3: CASGGQYGGYTF

V: TRBV10-2
CDR3: CASSPDSNYGYTF

V: TRBV5-5
CDR3: CASSQPQGNEQFF

V: TRBV10-3
CDR3: CAISESTKFLHF

V: TRBV24-1
CDR3: CATSSRRGYNEQFF

V: TRBV10-3
CDR3: CAISKTEGEQYF

V: TRBV5-1
CDR3: CASSLALTNEKLFF

V: TRBV5-1
CDR3: CASSSNPTVLNTEAFF

V: TRBV5-4
CDR3: CASSPPGEGTQYF

V: TRBV29-1
CDR3: CSVADRGEQPQHF

V: TRBV7-8
CDR3: CASSLIGQGAANYGYTF

V: TRBV27
CDR3: CASSSRTTGVSRYNSPLHF

V: TRBV10-1
CDR3: CASSEGQKQPQHF

V: TRBV6-5
CDR3: CASSYSRTGEKPQHF

V: TRBV5-1
CDR3: CASSSGQGNYGYTF

V: TRBV19
CDR3: CASSRDRGSPDGYTF